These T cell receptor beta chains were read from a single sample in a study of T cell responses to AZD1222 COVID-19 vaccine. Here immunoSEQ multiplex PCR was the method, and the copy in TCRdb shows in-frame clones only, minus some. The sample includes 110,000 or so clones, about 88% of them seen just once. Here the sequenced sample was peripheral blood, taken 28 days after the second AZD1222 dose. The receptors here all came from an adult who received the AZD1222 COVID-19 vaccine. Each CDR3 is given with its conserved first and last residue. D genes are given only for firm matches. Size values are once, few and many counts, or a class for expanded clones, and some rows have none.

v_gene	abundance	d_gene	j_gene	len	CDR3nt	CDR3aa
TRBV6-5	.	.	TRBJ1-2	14	TGTGCCAGCAGTTACGCCCGATATAACTATGGCTACACCTTC	CASSYARYNYGYTF
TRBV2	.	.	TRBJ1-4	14	TGTGCCAGCAGGGGGGCGGCTCCTAATGAAAAACTGTTTTTT	CASRGAAPNEKLFF
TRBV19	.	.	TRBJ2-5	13	TGTGCCAGTAGTCGGGGGTACCAAGAGACCCAGTACTTC	CASSRGYQETQYF
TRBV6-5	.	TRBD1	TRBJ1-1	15	TGTGCCAGCAGTTACTTCAGGACAGGGGGTACTGAAGCTTTCTTT	CASSYFRTGGTEAFF
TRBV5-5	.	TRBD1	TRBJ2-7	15	TGTGCCAGCAGCTTGGGGGGACAGAGCTCCTACGAGCAGTACTTC	CASSLGGQSSYEQYF
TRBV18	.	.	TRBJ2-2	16	TGTGCCAGCTCGTCGAGTGAGGGCGCGGTCACCGGGGAGCTGTTTTTT	CASSSSEGAVTGELFF
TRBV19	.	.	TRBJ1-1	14	TGTGCCAGTAGTATTGTCGGGGTGGGCACTGAAGCTTTCTTT	CASSIVGVGTEAFF
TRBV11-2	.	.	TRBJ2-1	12	TGTGCCAGCAGCTTAAAGGGAAATGAGCAGTTCTTC	CASSLKGNEQFF
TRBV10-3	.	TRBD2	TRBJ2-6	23	TGTGCCATCAGTGATCAAACCCCGGAGGAGTTTCAGCGGGAGGGAGGTGGGGCCAACGTCCTGACTTTC	CAISDQTPEEFQREGGGANVLTF
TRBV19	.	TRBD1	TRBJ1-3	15	TGTGCCAGTAGCCCGGGACAGAGCTCTGGAAACACCATATATTTT	CASSPGQSSGNTIYF
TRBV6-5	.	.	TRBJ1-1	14	TGTGCCAGCAGTTACGGACGCATGAACACTGAAGCTTTCTTT	CASSYGRMNTEAFF
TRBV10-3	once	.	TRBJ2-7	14	TGTGCCATCAGTGCTGTACGAGGGAACGTCGAGCAGTACTTC	CAISAVRGNVEQYF
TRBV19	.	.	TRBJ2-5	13	TGTGCCAGTAGCGGCAGGGGCTACGCGACCCAGTACTTC	CASSGRGYATQYF
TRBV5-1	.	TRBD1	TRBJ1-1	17	TGCGCCAGCAGCTTGGCTGGGACAGCTAGCATGAACACTGAAGCTTTCTTT	CASSLAGTASMNTEAFF
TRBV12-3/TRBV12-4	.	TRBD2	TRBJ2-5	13	TGTGCCAGCAGACCATGGACTAGCGGGACCCAGTACTTC	CASRPWTSGTQYF
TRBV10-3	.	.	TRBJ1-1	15	TGTGCCATCAGTGCCAAGGACATTGGGGACACTGAAGCTTTCTTT	CAISAKDIGDTEAFF
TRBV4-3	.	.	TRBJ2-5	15	TGCGCCAGCAGCCAAGATCGCAGTCTCCAAGAGACCCAGTACTTC	CASSQDRSLQETQYF
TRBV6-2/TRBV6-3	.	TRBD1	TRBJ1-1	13	TGTGCCAGCAGTTACGAGGGGGCGGGAGTAGCTTTCTTT	CASSYEGAGVAFF
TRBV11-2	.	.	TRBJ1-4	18	TGTGCCAGCAGCCCCCCACCCGGGACCTACTATCCTGGTGAAAAACTGTTTTTT	CASSPPPGTYYPGEKLFF
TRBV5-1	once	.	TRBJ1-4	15	TGCGCCAGCAGCTCGGGCGGTGCGGCTAATGAAAAACTGTTTTTT	CASSSGGAANEKLFF
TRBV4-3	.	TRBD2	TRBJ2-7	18	TGCGCCAGCAGCCAAAGCTCGGCTAGCGGTGGAGGTGACAACGAGCAGTACTTC	CASSQSSASGGGDNEQYF
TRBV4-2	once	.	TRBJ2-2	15	TGTGCCAGCAGCCAAGAGGGGGCGAACACCGGGGAGCTGTTTTTT	CASSQEGANTGELFF
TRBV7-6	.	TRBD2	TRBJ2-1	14	TGTGCCAGCAGCAACCGTAGCGGGAAGAATGAGCAGTTCTTC	CASSNRSGKNEQFF
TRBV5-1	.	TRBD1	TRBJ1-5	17	TGCGCCAGCAGCTTGACCCCGGGACAGGGTAGCAATCAGCCCCAGCATTTT	CASSLTPGQGSNQPQHF
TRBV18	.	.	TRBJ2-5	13	TGTGCCAGCTCACGCGACCAGCAAGAGACCCAGTACTTC	CASSRDQQETQYF
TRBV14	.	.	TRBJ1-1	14	TGTGCCAGCACCTATTCAACAGGAGGCACTGAAGCTTTCTTT	CASTYSTGGTEAFF
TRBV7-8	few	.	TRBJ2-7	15	TGTGCCAGCAGCTTAGAAAGCTACAGCTCCTACGAGCAGTACTTC	CASSLESYSSYEQYF